The 10 T cell receptor beta chains below come from one sample, sequenced in a study of T-cell reconstitution after alpha-beta-depleted transplantation in children. TCRbeta library construction was performed incorporating unique molecular identifiers. Each CDR3 protein gets one entry after TCRdb re-called the PCR reads with MiXCR. The sample yields a few hundred thousand distinct CDR3 sequences, 10% seen once. The material was PBMCs from the stem cell graft donor, obtained from the stem cell graft. The receptors were gathered from a human donor who donated a stem cell graft to a child with acute lymphoblastic leukemia.

The CDR3 DNA reads as TGTGCCAGCATCACGTCCTCTGGGGCCAACGTCCTGACTTTC. It yields the protein CASITSSGANVLTF. This chain joins TRBV7-9 and TRBJ2-6; D is ambiguous. Germline values: CDR1 SEHNR, CDR2 FQNEAQ (reference sequence). The V end was cut by 7 bases, the J end by 0 bases, with 7 bases between. The CDR3 runs 14 residues.

This clonotype was counted between two and nine times. The rearrangement links TRBV3-1 to TRBJ1-1; D possibly corresponds to TRBD1 (5 bases). Germline V lookup: CDR1 LGHDT, CDR2 YNNKEL (reference sequence). V lost 4 bases, J lost 5 bases, and 14 bases lay in between. The CDR3 runs to 14 residues. CDR3 DNA sequence: TGTGCCAGCAGCCCCAGGGTAGCGGTAACTGAAGCTTTCTTT. It encodes CASSPRVAVTEAFF.

The table lists this clonotype with a few counts. The chain employs TRBV6-2 or TRBV6-3 and TRBJ2-3; 11 bases match TRBD2. V lost 7 bases, J lost 1 base, and 10 bases stayed unmatched. Germline lookup yields CDR1 MNHEY and CDR2 SVGEGT. There are 17 residues in the CDR3. The CDR3 coding sequence is TGTGCCAGCACCCGCGGGACTAGCGGAGGTCGCACAGATACGCAGTATTTT. Protein product: CASTRGTSGGRTDTQYF.

A remark on this clonotype: At one of its ends the junction is not consistent with the germline gene, which may arise from a read error. The chain has TRBV6-2 or TRBV6-3 and TRBJ2-3; 11 nucleotides align to TRBD2. The CDR3 has 18 amino acids. The germline CDR1 and CDR2 sequences are MNHEY and SVGEGT. CDR3 in DNA: TGTGCCAGCAACGCCCTCATTATCCTAGCGGGGGGCACAAATACGCAGTATTTT. It is translated as CASNALIILAGGTNTQYF.

The chain is built from TRBV6-1 and TRBJ2-2; 7 bases are a match to TRBD1. Germline CDR1 reads MNHNS; CDR2 reads SASEGT. Trimming removed 8 bases from V and 6 bases from J; junction bases left unmatched: 18. The CDR3 has 17 residues. CDR3 bases: TGTGCCAGCCGCGAGACCAGACAGGGTCGTAATGCCGGGGAGCTGTTTTTT. Translated: CASRETRQGRNAGELFF.

The rearrangement joins TRBV27 to TRBJ2-7, with 13 bases that match TRBD2. The V gene's germline CDR1 is MNHEY and CDR2 SMNVEV (reference sequence). The CDR3 consists of 15 residues. Unmatched junction bases numbered 7, after V lost 5 bases and J lost 6 bases. The CDR3 bases are TGTGCCAGCAGTCCCCGGACTAGCGGGAGTCTCGAGCAGTACTTC. This codes for CASSPRTSGSLEQYF.

This chain uses TRBV6-5 with TRBJ1-3; D gene unclear. V was trimmed by 2 bases and J by 0 bases, leaving 8 bases between them. The CDR3 runs to 15 residues. Germline CDR1 is MNHEY and CDR2 is SVGAGI. CDR3 sequence (DNA): TGTGCCAGCAGTTACCCACTAAGCTCTGGAAACACCATATATTTT. Translating gives CASSYPLSSGNTIYF.

This clonotype has only a few counts. This rearrangement joins TRBV12-3 or TRBV12-4 to TRBJ2-7, with no clear D. Trimming took 3 bases from V and 3 from J, leaving 6 bases between them. The CDR3 has 12 amino acids. The DNA for the CDR3 is TGTGCCAGCAGTTTGGAGTTCTACGAGCAGTACTTC. It encodes CASSLEFYEQYF.

This clonotype was picked up a small number of times. This sequence joins TRBV12-3 or TRBV12-4 and TRBJ2-7; no clear D. There are 14 residues in the CDR3. V was shortened by 0 bases and J by 2 bases, with 8 bases between the two germline ends. The CDR3 region has the DNA TGTGCCAGCAGTTTAGCGCTAAGTCCCTACGAGCAGTACTTC. Encoded protein: CASSLALSPYEQYF.

This clonotype was seen repeatedly, ten times or more. The rearrangement links TRBV7-9 to TRBJ2-3; either TRBD1 or TRBD2 may supply D (5 bases each). This CDR3 region has 15 residues. Germline values: CDR1 SEHNR, CDR2 FQNEAQ (reference sequence). V dropped 3 bases and J dropped 1 base, with 11 bases sitting between them. Here the CDR3 DNA reads TGTGCCAGCAGCTTGGTGGGGGTCGGCACAGATACGCAGTATTTT. Amino acid sequence: CASSLVGVGTDTQYF.